The rows below give T cell receptor beta chains drawn from one sample of a study of spatial heterogeneity in lung cancer. TCRdb reprocessed the 5' RACE reads via MiXCR and lists one record per CDR3 protein. Here the sample spans some 2,800 distinct CDR3 sequences, about 6.6% being singletons. The sample in question was lung tumor tissue, obtained at surgery. These receptors came from a female donor with early-stage non-small cell lung cancer. The CDR3 runs from the conserved cysteine through the conserved F or W. Each record gives: D gene, J gene, clone size, V gene, CDR3 DNA, CDR3 protein. The D gene is left open where the match is weak. Size is omitted from some rows. Given values are once, few, many or a class for expanded clones.

NA TRBJ1-1 many TRBV5-1 TGCGCCAGCCAACCTGGGGGGGCCGGGAACACTGAAGCTTTCTTT CASQPGGAGNTEAFF
NA TRBJ1-5 medium-sized TRBV29-1 TGCAGCGCCAGGGGCAAGAATCAGCCCCAGCATTTT CSARGKNQPQHF
NA TRBJ2-3 NA TRBV24-1 TGTGCCACCAGCAAAAGCGCCGGGAGCTCTCCTTCAACGCAGTATTTT CATSKSAGSSPSTQYF
NA TRBJ2-7 medium-sized TRBV15 TGTGCCACCAGCAGAGAAATGGGTAGCTCCTACGAGCAGTACTTC CATSREMGSSYEQYF
TRBD2 TRBJ2-3 medium-sized TRBV7-2 TGTGCCAGCAGCCCCGTCAAGGGACTAGCGGGGGGTGGGCAGTATTTT CASSPVKGLAGGGQYF
NA TRBJ2-7 medium-sized TRBV27 TGTGCCAGCAGCCGAGACAGGAGCCTTACCTACGAGCAGTACTTC CASSRDRSLTYEQYF
TRBD1 TRBJ2-2 medium-sized TRBV7-2 TGTGCCAGCAGCCCGACAGGGTCGAACACCGGGGAGCTGTTTTTT CASSPTGSNTGELFF
NA TRBJ2-3 many TRBV2 TGTGCCAGCAGAGGTGTTTCAGATACGCAGTATTTT CASRGVSDTQYF
TRBD2 TRBJ2-1 medium-sized TRBV10-3 TGTGCCATCAGTGGGGGGGGTCTCAATGAGCAGTTCTTC CAISGGGLNEQFF
NA TRBJ1-3 NA TRBV20-1 TGCAGTGCTAGAGGGGGGGTTGGAAACACCATATATTTT CSARGGVGNTIYF
TRBD2 TRBJ2-5 medium-sized TRBV10-2 TGCGCCAGCAGCGCGACTAGCACGGCAGAGACCCAGTACTTC CASSATSTAETQYF
NA TRBJ2-5 medium-sized TRBV7-8 TGTGCCAGCAGCTTAGGGGGGGGCGCGGAGACCCAGTACTTC CASSLGGGAETQYF
NA TRBJ2-5 medium-sized TRBV27 TGTGCCAGCAGGGAGACAGTTTTCCAAGAGACCCAGTACTTC CASRETVFQETQYF
TRBD1 TRBJ1-5 medium-sized TRBV5-6 TGTGCCAGCAGCCCTGGACAGGGGGCTTCCAATCAGCCCCAGCATTTT CASSPGQGASNQPQHF
NA TRBJ1-4 many TRBV7-2 TGTGCCAGCAGCTTAGGGGGTTGGGTGAATGAAAAACTGTTTTTT CASSLGGWVNEKLFF
NA TRBJ2-5 many TRBV5-4 TGTGCCAGCAGCTTGGCAGGGGCCGAAGAGACCCAGTACTTC CASSLAGAEETQYF
NA TRBJ1-4 NA TRBV20-1 TGCAGTGCTAGAGTCTCCAATGAAAAACTGTTTTTT CSARVSNEKLFF
TRBD1 TRBJ1-1 medium-sized TRBV5-1 TGCGCCAGCAGCTTGGAGACAGGGGGCTTTACTGAAGCTTTCTTT CASSLETGGFTEAFF
NA TRBJ2-2 many TRBV9 TGTGCCAGCAGCGTAGAGGGGTTGAACACCGGGGAGCTGTTTTTT CASSVEGLNTGELFF
NA TRBJ1-1 NA TRBV4-2 TGTGCCAGCAGCCCCTCCAGGGGTTCGAACACTGAAGCTTTCTTT CASSPSRGSNTEAFF
TRBD1 TRBJ1-1 medium-sized TRBV28 TGTGCCAGCAGTTTATCCGGACAGGGGGGCACTGAAGCTTTCTTT CASSLSGQGGTEAFF
NA TRBJ2-1 many TRBV28 TGTGCCAGCAGTTTATGGGGGGGAAACAATGAGCAGTTCTTC CASSLWGGNNEQFF
NA TRBJ2-7 NA TRBV12-3/TRBV12-4 TGTGCCAGCAGTTTCAGGCAGAACTCCTACGAGCAGTACTTC CASSFRQNSYEQYF
NA TRBJ2-5 medium-sized TRBV4-2 TGTGCCAGCAGCCAACCTGGGCGAATGGATATGGAGACCCAGTACTTC CASSQPGRMDMETQYF
NA TRBJ2-3 medium-sized TRBV23-1 TGCGCCAGCAGTCAAAAGCAGGGGCCGGGCACAGATACGCAGTATTTT CASSQKQGPGTDTQYF
NA TRBJ1-5 many TRBV24-1 TGTGCCACCGGGTACAGCAATCAGCCCCAGCATTTT CATGYSNQPQHF
TRBD1 TRBJ2-7 medium-sized TRBV29-1 TGCAGCGTTGAAGATCCCAGGGGACAGGGGGGGAAGCAGTACTTC CSVEDPRGQGGKQYF
NA TRBJ1-1 medium-sized TRBV7-9 TGTGCCAGCAGTCTACCCCTTTACCTGAACACTGAAGCTTTCTTT CASSLPLYLNTEAFF
TRBD1 TRBJ2-5 medium-sized TRBV12-3/TRBV12-4 TGTGCCAGCAGTTTCCCGACAGGGTTGGAGACCCAGTACTTC CASSFPTGLETQYF
NA TRBJ1-5 large TRBV27 TGTGCCAGCAGTTTATCGTTGAGTCAGCCCCAGCATTTT CASSLSLSQPQHF
NA TRBJ1-4 few TRBV10-3 TGTGCCATCAGTGATGTCGGGGCCTTTAATGAAAAACTGTTTTTT CAISDVGAFNEKLFF
NA TRBJ1-4 medium-sized TRBV19 TGTGCCAGTAGTAGGGGAGTGGGTGAAAAACTGTTTTTT CASSRGVGEKLFF
TRBD1 TRBJ2-2 many TRBV6-5 TGTGCCAGCAGTCGACAGGGGGCGAACACCGGGGAGCTGTTTTTT CASSRQGANTGELFF
NA TRBJ2-3 NA TRBV6-1 TGTGCCAGCCGTTCAACATCCACAGATACGCAGTATTTT CASRSTSTDTQYF
TRBD1 TRBJ1-5 many TRBV4-1 TGCGCCAGCAGCCAAACAGGGGATCAGCCCCAGCATTTT CASSQTGDQPQHF
NA TRBJ2-7 medium-sized TRBV5-1 TGCGCCAGCACTAGCGAAGGATACGAGCAGTACTTC CASTSEGYEQYF
NA TRBJ2-4 medium-sized TRBV7-2 TGTGCCAGCAGCTTGAGGGGGACTGGGAACATTCAGTACTTC CASSLRGTGNIQYF
NA TRBJ1-2 medium-sized TRBV12-3/TRBV12-4 TGTGCCAGCCAGGGCAGCTCCTATGGCTACACCTTC CASQGSSYGYTF
NA TRBJ1-1 many TRBV7-2 TGTGCCAGCAGCTTAGGCCCAGCCAGCTCGGGGACTGAAGCTTTCTTT CASSLGPASSGTEAFF
NA TRBJ2-3 medium-sized TRBV7-9 TGTGCCACCGTCACAGGGTTGAGCACAGATACGCAGTATTTT CATVTGLSTDTQYF
TRBD2 TRBJ2-7 medium-sized TRBV9 TGTGCCAGCAGCCTAGGGACTACTCCCGAGCAGTACTTC CASSLGTTPEQYF
TRBD1 TRBJ2-5 medium-sized TRBV6-1 TGTGCCAGCGTGGACAGGGGGCGGCCTACCCAGTACTTC CASVDRGRPTQYF
TRBD2 TRBJ2-5 NA TRBV20-1 TGCAGTACTGGCCGACTAGCGGGGCCTCAAGAGACCCAGTACTTC CSTGRLAGPQETQYF